One sample yielded the 10 T cell receptor beta chains listed below, sequenced in a study of cytomegalovirus exposure and HLA in healthy donors. Here immunoSEQ multiplex PCR was the method, and the copy in TCRdb shows in-frame clones only, minus some. In the table there are about 150,000 clones, 70% to 90% of which are singletons. Specimen: PBMCs. All receptors come from a man younger than 35 in good health and CMV-seropositive.

The chain is built from TRBV15 and TRBJ2-7; perhaps TRBD2 as D (6 bases). V lost 3 bases, J lost 3 bases, and 15 bases lay in between. Germline CDR1 is LNHNV and CDR2 is YYDKDF (reference sequence). This CDR3 has 15 amino acids. In DNA, the CDR3 is TGTGCCACCAGCAGGTCGACGGGGGAATTCTACGAGCAGTACTTC. It yields the protein CATSRSTGEFYEQYF.

Only a few counts were recorded for this clone. The rearrangement uses TRBV11-2 and TRBJ2-7; 7 positions agree with TRBD1. The J segment lost 0 bases and the V segment lost 1 base, leaving 3 bases of the junction unmatched. The CDR3 is 15 residues long. Germline CDR1 and CDR2: SGHAT and FQNNGV. Here the CDR3 reads CASSLGDRVSYEQYF. DNA for the CDR3: TGTGCCAGCAGCTTAGGAGACAGGGTCTCCTACGAGCAGTACTTC.

The chain couples TRBV10-2 to TRBJ2-7, with D perhaps TRBD1 (6 bases). V shed 2 bases and J shed 5 bases, with 10 bases lying between them. The CDR3 is 13 amino acids. Germline V CDR1 and CDR2: WSHSY, SAAADI. The CDR3 loop reads CASSETTGNEQYF. CDR3 coding DNA: TGCGCCAGCAGTGAGACTACAGGGAACGAGCAGTACTTC.

The rearrangement joins TRBV5-8 to TRBJ1-4, with D unclear. This CDR3 is built from 13 residues. V lost 1 base and J 10 bases, leaving 11 bases between the germline ends. Germline values: CDR1 SGHTS, CDR2 YDEGEE. The CDR3 loop is CASSLIGSGKLFF. The CDR3 nucleotides are TGTGCCAGCAGCTTGATCGGGTCGGGAAAACTGTTTTTT.

The rearrangement uses TRBV5-6 and TRBJ1-2; 11 nucleotides agree with TRBD1. This CDR3 region has 16 residues. V shed 3 bases, J shed 4 bases, and the junction held 8 bases outside the gene matches. The germline V gene has CDR1 SGHDT and CDR2 YYEEEE. The CDR3 loop reads CASSSVSGTGGYGYTF. CDR3 DNA sequence: TGTGCCAGCAGCTCCGTAAGCGGGACAGGGGGCTATGGCTACACCTTC.

This clone appeared once. This rearrangement joins TRBV7-9 to TRBJ1-4; D uncertain. Trimming removed 8 bases from V and 3 bases from J, with 10 bases in between. The germline V gene encodes CDR1 SEHNR and CDR2 FQNEAQ (reference sequence). The CDR3 sequence is 13 residues long. Written as DNA, the CDR3 is TGTGCCAGCCGAGCGACGGCTAATGAAAAACTGTTTTTT. Protein product: CASRATANEKLFF. Variable domain in full (rest from reference TRBV7-9 and TRBJ1-4): DTGVSQNPRHKITKRGQNVTFRCDPISEHNRLYWYRQTLGQGPEFLTYFQNEAQLEKSRLLSDRFSAERPKGSFSTLEIQRTEQGDSAMYLCASRATANEKLFFGSGTQLSVL.

V gene TRBV6-1 combines with J gene TRBJ1-5; 8 positions agree with TRBD1. Germline V gene data show CDR1 as MNHNS and CDR2 as SASEGT. The CDR3 is made up of 15 amino acids. The V segment lost 6 bases and the J segment 2 bases; nucleotides outside the gene matches: 6. DNA for the CDR3: TGTGCCAGCAGCGCAGGGGGCCATGGCAATCAGCCCCAGCATTTT. Its translation: CASSAGGHGNQPQHF.

This chain links TRBV30 with TRBJ2-7; no clear D. CDR3 length: 12 residues. Germline V CDR1 and CDR2: GTSNPN, SVGIG (reference sequence). V lost 6 bases, J lost 2 bases, and 11 bases lay in between. DNA of the CDR3: TGTGCCTGTGTCCTAGGCGCCTACGAGCAGTACTTC. Protein product: CACVLGAYEQYF.

The rearrangement uses TRBV7-9 and TRBJ1-2; unclear D gene. Germline-derived CDR1 and CDR2 are SEHNR and FQNEAQ (reference sequence). The CDR3 totals 13 residues. Trimming took off 5 bases at V and 8 bases at J, with 15 bases between the two ends. CDR3: CASSRGLGWGYTF. The CDR3, as DNA: TGTGCCAGCAGCCGCGGACTTGGCTGGGGCTACACCTTC.

CDR3: CASSPRQGEPQHF. CDR3 nucleotide sequence: TGTGCCAGCAGTCCCCGACAGGGTGAACCCCAGCATTTT. The chain combines TRBV6-6 with TRBJ1-5, with 7 bases fitting TRBD1. The CDR3 runs 13 residues. Trimming at V came to 5 bases and at J to 10 bases, leaving 8 bases not matched to a gene. Germline CDR1 reads MNHNY; CDR2 reads SVGAGI (reference sequence).